The next 10 T cell receptor beta chains were all read from a single sample in a study of glioma-infiltrating T cells. TCR alpha and beta CDR3 regions were amplified from RNA using iRepertoire nested multiplex PCR. TCRdb re-called the multiplex PCR reads with MiXCR, one entry per CDR3 protein. The table records more than 350,000 distinct CDR3 sequences, 41% of them present only once. Sequenced: glioma tissue, nonneoplastic brain tissue, or PBMCs (not recorded which). Source of these receptors: a human donor with low-grade glioma or glioblastoma, undergoing nonglioma brain surgery, or in good health (not recorded which).

As to this clonotype: A much larger clonotype is one base distant, so this may be a read error. This chain connects TRBV28 to TRBJ1-6; D gene uncertain. CDR3 length equals 15 residues. Per germline, CDR1 MDHEN and CDR2 SYDVKM. The CDR3 DNA sequence: TGTGCCAGCAGCCGCGGACTAGATTATAGTTCACCCCTCCACTTT. Protein: CASSRGLDYSSPLHF.

This chain links TRBV25-1 with TRBJ2-3; TRBD1 aligns across 9 bases. Per germline, CDR1 MGHDK and CDR2 SYGVNS. The CDR3 has 16 amino acids. Trimming at V came to 2 bases and at J to 2 bases, leaving 5 bases not matched to a gene. The CDR3 reads CASSEGGQGLTDTQYF. CDR3 nucleotides: TGTGCCAGCAGTGAAGGGGGACAGGGCCTCACAGATACGCAGTATTTT.

This clonotype showed up many times. CDR3 in DNA: TGCAGTGCTACCGGGACAGGGTTCTACGAGCAGTACTTC. Amino acids: CSATGTGFYEQYF. The rearrangement joins TRBV20-1 to TRBJ2-7; the match to TRBD1 covers 9 bases. Germline CDR1 is DFQATT and CDR2 is SNEGSKA (reference sequence). CDR3 length: 13 amino acids. Unmatched junction bases numbered 4, after V lost 4 bases and J lost 3 bases.

This chain uses TRBV6-1 with TRBJ1-5, with D perhaps matching TRBD1 (5 bases). The CDR3 has 14 amino acids. V was cut by 2 bases and J by 6 bases, with 11 bases left in between. From germline, CDR1 is MNHNS and CDR2 SASEGT. CDR3 sequence reads: CASSELGVGQPQHF. The CDR3 DNA reads as TGTGCCAGCAGTGAATTGGGGGTTGGTCAGCCCCAGCATTTT.

The CDR3 nucleotides read TGCAGTGCTAGCCAGACAGGGAGGCCCCACGAGCAGTACTTC. The encoded protein is CSASQTGRPHEQYF. V is TRBV20-1 and J is TRBJ2-7, with D possibly being TRBD1 (7 bases). V lost 3 bases, J lost 5 bases, and 17 bases lay in between. CDR1 is DFQATT and CDR2 is SNEGSKA in the germline V gene (reference sequence). The CDR3 spans 14 residues.

The chain has TRBV9 and TRBJ2-7; no clear D. This CDR3 has 16 amino acids. Trimming removed 0 bases from V and 0 bases from J, with 13 bases in between. Germline V gives CDR1 SGDLS, CDR2 YYNGEE. CDR3 sequence: CASSVGVRSNSYEQYF. In DNA form, the CDR3 reads TGTGCCAGCAGCGTAGGGGTCAGGTCGAACTCCTACGAGCAGTACTTC.

This rearrangement joins TRBV28 to TRBJ2-7; 9 bases are a match to TRBD1. Germline V gene data show CDR1 as MDHEN and CDR2 as SYDVKM. The CDR3 runs 13 residues. The V segment lost 8 bases and the J segment 7 bases; nucleotides outside the gene matches: 9. CDR3 DNA: TGTGCCAGCCTGGACAGGGGAGAGAGTGAGCAGTACTTC. Translation gives CASLDRGESEQYF.

Worth noting for this clonotype: Since a much larger clone is just one base distant, this may be a read error. V and J are TRBV20-1 and TRBJ1-5; D gene unclear. Germline CDR1 DFQATT, CDR2 SNEGSKA (reference sequence). The CDR3 covers 15 residues. The ends were cut back, 6 bases at V and 4 bases at J, with 19 bases in the middle. As DNA, the CDR3 is TGCAGTGCCGCTATAGGAGGACGGGGAAATCAGCCCCAGCATTTT. It specifies CSAAIGGRGNQPQHF.

This clonotype has a handful of counts. The chain carries TRBV11-2 and TRBJ1-4; the match to TRBD1 covers 9 bases. V gave up 4 bases and J gave up 5 bases; unmatched junction bases: 5. The length of the CDR3 is 15 residues. Germline loops: CDR1 SGHAT, CDR2 FQNNGV. CDR3 DNA sequence: TGTGCCAGCAGCTCAGGCGGGACAGGGAATGAAAAACTGTTTTTT. This translates into CASSSGGTGNEKLFF.

This clonotype came up once. This may stem from a read error, because a much larger clone lies one nucleotide away. The chain is built from TRBV27 and TRBJ2-1; no definite D call. Germline V gives CDR1 MNHEY, CDR2 SMNVEV (reference sequence). The CDR3 is 16 amino acids. Trimming shortened V by 5 bases and J by 0 bases, and 14 bases separated the two germline ends. The CDR3 nucleotides read TGTGCCAGCAGTCTTGGGTGGCCGAGCTCCTACAATGAGCAGTTCTTC. This encodes CASSLGWPSSYNEQFF.